This T cell receptor beta chain was identified in a study of blood T cell repertoires in COVID-19. Across the study: T cells, B-cell-depleted T cells, or PBMCs supplied cDNA or gDNA.

Clones were sequenced by immunoSEQ multiplex PCR, and TCRdb holds only the in-frame ones, with some missing. The sample includes a few hundred thousand clones, more than 75% seen only once; the top ten take 7.4%. This TCR was sampled from a woman in her forties with acute COVID-19. The sample was PBMCs or T cells enriched from blood (not recorded which).

The CDR3 is CASTPAGGRGQPQHF. CDR3 nucleotides: TGTGCCAGCACTCCGGCCGGGGGGCGCGGGCAGCCCCAGCATTTT. The chain is built from TRBV28 and TRBJ1-5, with D possibly matching TRBD1 (6 bases). Trimming took 7 bases from V and 7 from J, leaving 20 bases between them. Germline V gene sequence: CDR1 MDHEN, CDR2 SYDVKM. The CDR3 extends over 15 amino acids.